This is a list of T cell receptor beta chains from one sample in a study of control samples from healthy donors and cancer patients. TCRdb keeps only in-frame clones here, not all; method: immunoSEQ multiplex PCR. The sample yields about 100,000 clones, about 90% seen once. The sample comprised blood. These receptors came from a woman between 50 and 59 years old in good health. Each CDR3 is given with its conserved first and last residue. The D gene is left open where the match is weak. The size field is filled for only some rows; it gives once, few, many or a size class.

D gene,clone size,V gene,J gene,CDR3 length,CDR3 protein,CDR3 DNA
-,-,TRBV27,TRBJ1-1,11,CASLKNTEAFF,TGTGCCAGCCTTAAGAACACTGAAGCTTTCTTT
-,once,TRBV14,TRBJ2-1,13,CASSPEWVGEQFF,TGTGCCAGCAGCCCTGAATGGGTCGGTGAGCAGTTCTTC
TRBD1,once,TRBV7-2,TRBJ2-1,15,CASSSSSDRENEQFF,TGTGCCAGCAGCTCATCTTCCGACAGGGAGAATGAGCAGTTCTTC
-,-,TRBV21-1,TRBJ1-5,14,CASTNTRHDQPQHF,TGTGCCAGCACCAACACCAGGCACGATCAGCCCCAGCATTTT
-,-,TRBV7-3,TRBJ2-2,16,CASSLTGRPNTGELFF,TGTGCCAGCAGCTTAACCGGACGCCCGAACACCGGGGAGCTGTTTTTT
-,-,TRBV29-1,TRBJ1-1,13,CSVTGTLNTEAFF,TGCAGCGTGACAGGTACGCTGAACACTGAAGCTTTCTTT
TRBD2,-,TRBV7-9,TRBJ2-7,17,CASSLGGSGGLSYEQYF,TGTGCCAGCAGCTTAGGGGGTAGCGGGGGCCTGTCCTACGAGCAGTACTTC
TRBD2,-,TRBV7-2,TRBJ2-2,15,CASSLTSGNTGELFF,TGTGCCAGCAGCTTGACTAGCGGGAACACCGGGGAGCTGTTTTTT
-,-,TRBV6-2/TRBV6-3,TRBJ1-2,14,CASSYRGSLYGYTF,TGTGCCAGCAGTTACCGGGGGAGTCTGTATGGCTACACCTTC
-,-,TRBV15,TRBJ2-1,11,CATSRDVEQFF,TGTGCCACCAGCAGAGACGTTGAGCAGTTCTTC
-,-,TRBV12-3/TRBV12-4,TRBJ2-1,12,CASRIGGNEQFF,TGTGCCAGCAGGATAGGGGGCAATGAGCAGTTCTTC
-,-,TRBV7-6,TRBJ2-3,16,CASSPMRGRLTDTQYF,TGTGCCAGCAGCCCCATGCGCGGGCGACTGACAGATACGCAGTATTTT
-,-,TRBV7-9,TRBJ2-2,14,CASSLGQNTGELFF,TGTGCCAGCAGCTTGGGCCAGAACACCGGGGAGCTGTTTTTT
TRBD2,-,TRBV9,TRBJ2-1,14,CASSVEKLAGEQFF,TGTGCCAGCAGCGTAGAGAAACTAGCGGGAGAACAGTTCTTC
-,-,TRBV11-2,TRBJ1-6,18,CASSPNPPGRPYNSPLHF,TGTGCCAGCAGCCCAAACCCGCCAGGGAGGCCCTATAATTCACCCCTCCACTTT
TRBD2,-,TRBV7-9,TRBJ2-3,14,CAVQGTSGPDTQYF,TGTGCCGTCCAAGGGACTAGCGGGCCAGATACGCAGTATTTT
-,-,TRBV7-3,TRBJ1-5,13,CASSLGPNQPQHF,TGTGCCAGCAGCCTCGGGCCGAATCAGCCCCAGCATTTT
TRBD1,-,TRBV20-1,TRBJ2-3,17,CSASGYLRDRGTDTQYF,TGCAGTGCTAGTGGGTACCTCCGGGACAGGGGCACAGATACGCAGTATTTT
-,-,TRBV5-5,TRBJ1-1,14,CASSFILRRTEAFF,TGTGCCAGCAGCTTTATCCTCCGTAGAACTGAAGCTTTCTTT
-,-,TRBV12-3/TRBV12-4,TRBJ1-1,12,CASKEGNTEAFF,TGTGCCAGCAAGGAGGGGAACACTGAAGCTTTCTTT
-,-,TRBV7-2,TRBJ1-1,12,CASSLDARDAFF,TGTGCCAGCAGCTTAGACGCCAGGGACGCTTTCTTT
TRBD2,-,TRBV7-3,TRBJ2-3,13,CASSPLSGGAQYF,TGTGCCAGCAGCCCCCTTTCGGGGGGAGCGCAGTATTTT
-,-,TRBV4-2,TRBJ1-1,11,CASSHTWEAFF,TGTGCCAGCAGCCACACTTGGGAAGCTTTCTTT